This T cell receptor beta chain was recovered during a study of response to subunit inactivated influenza vaccine. TCRdb independently ran MiXCR on the RT-PCR reads; one entry per CDR3 protein. The sample shows some 800,000 distinct CDR3 sequences, around 21% of them seen only once. Concerning this clonotype: What it recognizes is unknown.

Findings and limits, study-wide: It was the authors' suggestion that each seasonal influenza vaccination recruits few new T cells.

The material was PBMCs from blood, obtained roughly 5 days after vaccination. This TCR was sampled from a man aged 50 to 59 who received an inactivated influenza vaccine.

Here the CDR3 reads CASSKGQSGNTIYF. CDR3 DNA sequence: TGTGCCAGCAGCAAGGGACAGTCAGGAAACACCATATATTTT. The genes are TRBV7-8 and TRBJ1-3, with TRBD1 identical over 7 bases. The CDR3 sequence is 14 residues long. Trimming at V came to 5 bases and at J to 4 bases, leaving 5 bases not matched to a gene. Germline V gene lookup returns CDR1 SGHVS and CDR2 FQNEAQ.